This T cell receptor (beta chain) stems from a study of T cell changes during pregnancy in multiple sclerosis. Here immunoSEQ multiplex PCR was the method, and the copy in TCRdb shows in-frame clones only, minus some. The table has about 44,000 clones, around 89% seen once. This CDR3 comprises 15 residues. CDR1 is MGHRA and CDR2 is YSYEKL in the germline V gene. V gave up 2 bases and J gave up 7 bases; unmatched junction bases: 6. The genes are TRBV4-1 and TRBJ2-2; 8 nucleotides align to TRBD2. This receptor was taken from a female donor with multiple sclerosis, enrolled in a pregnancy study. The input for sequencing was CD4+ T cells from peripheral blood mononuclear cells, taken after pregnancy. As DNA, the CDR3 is TGCGCCAGCAGCCAACCAGCGGGAGCCATCGGGGAGCTGTTTTTT. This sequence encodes CASSQPAGAIGELFF.